The rows below give T cell receptor beta chains drawn from one sample of a study of OX40 agonist ivuxolimab in advanced cancers. Produced via immunoSEQ multiplex PCR; TCRdb's table is partial and in-frame only. The repertoire consists of over 85,000 clones, with roughly 83% occurring once and the leading ten covering about 1.6%. The material was CD4+ or CD8+ T cells sorted from blood, obtained in a trial of the OX40 agonist ivuxolimab. The receptors stem from an adult with an advanced solid tumor such as melanoma, head and neck, liver or kidney cancer. CDR3s include the opening cysteine and the closing phenylalanine or tryptophan. A D gene is named only where the DNA matches it firmly. Size is omitted from some rows. Given values are once, few, many or a class for expanded clones.

j_call v_call clone_size d_call cdr3_nt cdr3_aa
TRBJ2-3 TRBV7-2 NA NA TGTGCCAGCAGCTTGAGATCAGATACGCAGTATTTT CASSLRSDTQYF
TRBJ2-5 TRBV6-5 NA TRBD1 TGTGCCAGCGCCCGGACAGGAGAGACCCAGTACTTC CASARTGETQYF
TRBJ1-2 TRBV7-8 NA NA TGTGCCAGCAGCTTAGTCCCGTCCGGGCCGGGAGTGGTTAATGGCTACACCTTC CASSLVPSGPGVVNGYTF
TRBJ2-2 TRBV6-6 NA NA TGTGCCAGCAGTTACCAAGGAGGGGACACCGGGGAGCTGTTTTTT CASSYQGGDTGELFF
TRBJ2-1 TRBV5-4 NA TRBD2 TGTGCCAGCAGCTCCCGACAAGGGACTAGCGGGGGTGGCTCCTACAATGAGCAGTTCTTC CASSSRQGTSGGGSYNEQFF
TRBJ2-7 TRBV28 NA TRBD1 TGTGCCAGCACGAATTCCGGGACAGACTCCTACGAGCAGTACTTC CASTNSGTDSYEQYF
TRBJ1-1 TRBV15 few NA TGTGCCACCAGCAGCCAATCCGGGACATCCCTTGAAAAAGCTTTCTTT CATSSQSGTSLEKAFF
TRBJ1-2 TRBV30 NA NA TGTGCCTGGATGCGGGGCGCTTGGGGCTACACCTTC CAWMRGAWGYTF
TRBJ2-7 TRBV2 NA NA TGTGCCATCAATAGGGGGGTATACGAGCAGTACTTC CAINRGVYEQYF
TRBJ1-1 TRBV18 NA NA TGTGCCAGCTCCCCCATAGGGGTGGATGAAGCTTTCTTT CASSPIGVDEAFF
TRBJ2-1 TRBV5-1 NA NA TGCGCCAGCAGCTTGGTTGCTGAAACCTACAATGAGCAGTTCTTC CASSLVAETYNEQFF
TRBJ2-4 TRBV5-1 NA NA TGCGCCAGCAGCGCTGGACTGTCCTTAGCCAAAAACATTCAGTACTTC CASSAGLSLAKNIQYF
TRBJ1-1 TRBV7-2 few TRBD1 TGTGCCAGCAGCCCAACAGACAGGGGACTTATGAACACTGAAGCTTTCTTT CASSPTDRGLMNTEAFF
TRBJ2-3 TRBV28 NA TRBD2 TGTGCCAGCAGTTTCGGTGGGGGGGCAGATACGCAGTATTTT CASSFGGGADTQYF
TRBJ2-7 TRBV30 NA NA TGTGCCTGGAGACAGGGCTCCTACGAGCAGTACTTC CAWRQGSYEQYF
TRBJ2-2 TRBV5-1 NA NA TGCGCCAGCAAGGAAGGCAGGGGGGACACCGGGGAGCTGTTTTTT CASKEGRGDTGELFF
TRBJ1-5 TRBV9 few NA TGTGCCAGCAGCGTAGAAGGCTACAATCAGCCCCAGCATTTT CASSVEGYNQPQHF
TRBJ2-1 TRBV5-1 NA NA TGCGCCAGCAGCGTCTCGGGACGGAGGGACGAGAATGAGCAGTTCTTC CASSVSGRRDENEQFF
TRBJ1-5 TRBV19 few TRBD1 TGTGCCAGCAACACAGGGGGTACGGGGCAGCCCCAGCATTTT CASNTGGTGQPQHF
TRBJ2-5 TRBV20-1 NA NA TGCAGTGCTAGCGAGACCCAGTACTTC CSASETQYF
TRBJ2-5 TRBV5-4 NA NA TGTGCCAGCAGCTTGGGTGACCTACAAGAGACCCAGTACTTC CASSLGDLQETQYF
TRBJ2-5 TRBV30 once NA TGTGCCTGGAGTGGGGAGACCCAGTACTTC CAWSGETQYF
TRBJ1-5 TRBV29-1 few NA TGCAGCGTTGTGGTGCAGGGCAACAATCAGCCCCAGCATTTT CSVVVQGNNQPQHF
TRBJ1-3 TRBV11-2 NA NA TGTGCCAGCAGCTTAGCGGGGACCTCTGGAAACACCATATATTTT CASSLAGTSGNTIYF
TRBJ1-2 TRBV9 NA NA TGTGCCAGCTCTAATACTAACTATGGCTACACCTTC CASSNTNYGYTF
TRBJ2-7 TRBV29-1 NA TRBD1 TGCAGCGTTGAAGTTGGGCAGGGGGCTCGTGAGCAGTACTTC CSVEVGQGAREQYF
TRBJ2-7 TRBV7-2 NA NA TGTGCCAGCAGCCCTTGGAGCGGCGGGGAGCAGTACTTC CASSPWSGGEQYF
TRBJ2-2 TRBV7-3 NA TRBD2 TGTGCCAGCAGCCCACTAGCGGGAACCACCGGGGAGCTGTTTTTT CASSPLAGTTGELFF
TRBJ1-5 TRBV4-1 NA TRBD1 TGCGCCAGCAGCCAACAAGGGGGCGTAGGGCAGCCCCAGCATTTT CASSQQGGVGQPQHF